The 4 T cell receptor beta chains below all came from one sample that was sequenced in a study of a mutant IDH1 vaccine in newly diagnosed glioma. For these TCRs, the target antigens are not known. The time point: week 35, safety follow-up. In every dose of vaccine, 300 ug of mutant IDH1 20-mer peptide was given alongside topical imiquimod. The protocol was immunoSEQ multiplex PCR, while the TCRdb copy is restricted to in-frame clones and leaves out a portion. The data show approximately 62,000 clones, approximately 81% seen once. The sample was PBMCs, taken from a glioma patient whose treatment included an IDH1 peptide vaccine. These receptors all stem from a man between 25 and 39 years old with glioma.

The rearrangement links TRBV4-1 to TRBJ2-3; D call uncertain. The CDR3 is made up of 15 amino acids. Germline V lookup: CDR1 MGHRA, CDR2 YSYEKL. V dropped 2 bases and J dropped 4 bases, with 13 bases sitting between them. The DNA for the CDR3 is TGCGCCAGCAGCCAACCATCTCGCGTAGCAGATACGCAGTATTTT. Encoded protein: CASSQPSRVADTQYF.

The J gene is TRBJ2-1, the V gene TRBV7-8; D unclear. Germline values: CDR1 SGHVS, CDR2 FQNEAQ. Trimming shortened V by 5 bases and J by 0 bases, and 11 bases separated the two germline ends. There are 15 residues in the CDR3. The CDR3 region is CASSPKGSSYNEQFF. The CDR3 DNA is TGTGCCAGCAGCCCCAAGGGAAGCTCCTACAATGAGCAGTTCTTC.

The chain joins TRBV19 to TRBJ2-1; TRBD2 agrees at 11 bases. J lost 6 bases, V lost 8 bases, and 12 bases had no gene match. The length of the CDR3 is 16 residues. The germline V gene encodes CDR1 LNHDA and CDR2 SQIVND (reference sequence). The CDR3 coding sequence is TGTGCCAGTTCGAGGGCCCTAGCGGGGGGTTTCAATGAGCAGTTCTTC. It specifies CASSRALAGGFNEQFF.

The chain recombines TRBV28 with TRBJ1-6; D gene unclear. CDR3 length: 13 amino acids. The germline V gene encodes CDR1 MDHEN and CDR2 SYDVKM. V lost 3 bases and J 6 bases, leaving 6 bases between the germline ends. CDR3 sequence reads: CASSLVLNSPLHF. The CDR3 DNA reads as TGTGCCAGCAGTTTGGTTCTTAATTCACCCCTCCACTTT.